The 4 T cell receptor beta chains below come from one sample, sequenced in a study of Graves' ophthalmopathy and Graves' hyperthyroidism. Scientists amplified the TCR beta CDR3 regions from RNA transcripts. Second-round multiplex PCR came after first-round RT-PCR with HTBI primers. One entry per CDR3 protein, called by TCRdb with MiXCR from the multiplex PCR reads. The sample carries 600,000 to 950,000 distinct CDR3 sequences, 40% recorded once. Sequencing was done on a sample of peripheral blood. These receptors were collected from an adult man with Graves' ophthalmopathy.

The chain is built from TRBV20-1 and TRBJ1-4; no firm D call. This CDR3 spans 14 amino acids. V shed 1 base and J shed 8 bases, with 14 bases lying between them. CDR1 and CDR2 (germline): DFQATT, SNEGSKA (reference sequence). Here the CDR3 DNA reads TGCAGTGCTAGAGCCGCGACCGGGCGGGAAAAACTGTTTTTT. It translates to CSARAATGREKLFF.

This clonotype has ten or more counts. The CDR3, as DNA: TGTGCCAGCAAGGGTATGGGGGGCAACACTGAAGCTTTCTTT. Encoded protein: CASKGMGGNTEAFF. V and J are TRBV2 and TRBJ1-1; TRBD1 is a possible D gene (6 bases). The CDR3 length is 14 residues. Trimming shortened V by 7 bases and J by 2 bases, and 14 bases separated the two germline ends. The germline V gene has CDR1 SNHLY and CDR2 FYNNEI.

This clonotype was seen many times. J is TRBJ2-5 and V is TRBV2; possible D gene TRBD2, 5 bases. The CDR3 runs 14 residues. V lost 2 bases to trimming and J lost 2 bases, with 9 bases between them. Germline V gene data show CDR1 as SNHLY and CDR2 as FYNNEI. DNA of the CDR3: TGTGCCAGCAGTGAAACGGGGAGACAAGAGACCCAGTACTTC. As protein: CASSETGRQETQYF. The complete variable domain, with remaining parts taken from reference TRBV2 and TRBJ2-5, reads EPEVTQTPSHQVTQMGQEVILRCVPISNHLYFYWYRQILGQKVEFLVSFYNNEISEKSEIFDDQFSVERPDGSNFTLKIRSTKLEDSAMYFCASSETGRQETQYFGPGTRLLVL.

The genes are TRBV7-6 and TRBJ2-7; 8 bases are shared with TRBD2. This CDR3 has 18 amino acids. Trimming cost V 5 bases and J 4 bases; bases outside gene matches: 19. Germline assignment: CDR1 SGHVS and CDR2 FNYEAQ. The CDR3 region has the DNA TGTGCCAGCAGCCCGGGGGCGGCTAAGGGAGCGGGGGATTACGAGCAGTACTTC. This translates into CASSPGAAKGAGDYEQYF.